This TCR beta chain was sequenced in a study of T cells in Graves' hyperthyroidism and ophthalmopathy. General study results and limits: Ophthalmopathy prediction by the model preceded onset by a median approximately 6.1 months.

Stable disease denoted Graves' hyperthyroidism without ophthalmopathy progression within 18 months. Newly diagnosed patients aged 18 to 65 had hyperthyroidism of under 2 months' duration. This clonotype was seen many times. The antigen is not known. Authors of the study amplified TCR beta CDR3 regions from RNA transcripts. With the HTBI primer set, the TCR CDR3 went through a first round of RT-PCR. Each CDR3 protein gets one entry after TCRdb re-called the multiplex PCR reads with MiXCR. Of some 300,000 distinct CDR3 sequences detected, about an eighth appear once; the ten largest clones hold roughly 7.9%. Germline V gene lookup returns CDR1 SEHNR and CDR2 FQNEAQ (reference sequence). This CDR3 contains 17 residues. V lost 5 bases to trimming and J lost 5 bases; unmatched junction nucleotides: 12.

The J gene is TRBJ2-7, the V gene TRBV7-9, with TRBD2 matching over 13 bases. The receptor comes from a woman between 40 and 55 years old with Graves' hyperthyroidism. The material sequenced was blood. For the CDR3, the DNA is TGTGCCAGCAGCACCTGGACTAGCGGGAGAGGACAGAACGAGCAGTACTTC. This translates into CASSTWTSGRGQNEQYF.